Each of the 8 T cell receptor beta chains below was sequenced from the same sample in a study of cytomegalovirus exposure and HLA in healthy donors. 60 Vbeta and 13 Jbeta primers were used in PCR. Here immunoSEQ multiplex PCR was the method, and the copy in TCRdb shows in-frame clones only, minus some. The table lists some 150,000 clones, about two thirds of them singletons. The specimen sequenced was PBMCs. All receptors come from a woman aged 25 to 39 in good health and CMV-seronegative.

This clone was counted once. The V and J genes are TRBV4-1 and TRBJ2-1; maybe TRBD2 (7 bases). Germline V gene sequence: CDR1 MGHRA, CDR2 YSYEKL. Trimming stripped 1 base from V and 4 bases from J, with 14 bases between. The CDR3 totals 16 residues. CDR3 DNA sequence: TGCGCCAGCAGCCAAGTTGGCGGGGGCCAATACAATGAGCAGTTCTTC. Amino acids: CASSQVGGGQYNEQFF.

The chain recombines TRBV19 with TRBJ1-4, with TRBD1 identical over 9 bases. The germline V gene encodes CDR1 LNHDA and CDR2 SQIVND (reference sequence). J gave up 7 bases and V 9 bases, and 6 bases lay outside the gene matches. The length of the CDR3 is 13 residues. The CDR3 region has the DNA TGTGCCAGCCGGGACAGGGAGGCTGAAAAACTGTTTTTT. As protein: CASRDREAEKLFF. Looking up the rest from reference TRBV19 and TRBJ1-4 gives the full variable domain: DGGITQSPKYLFRKEGQNVTLSCEQNLNHDAMYWYRQDPGQGLRLIYYSQIVNDFQKGDIAEGYSVSREKKESFPLTVTSAQKNPTAFYLCASRDREAEKLFFGSGTQLSVL.

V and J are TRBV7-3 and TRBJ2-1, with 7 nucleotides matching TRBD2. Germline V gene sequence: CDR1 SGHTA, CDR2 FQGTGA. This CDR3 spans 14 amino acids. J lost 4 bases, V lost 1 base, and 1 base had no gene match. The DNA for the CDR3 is TGTGCCAGCAGCTTAAACGGGAGGTACAATGAGCAGTTCTTC. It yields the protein CASSLNGRYNEQFF.

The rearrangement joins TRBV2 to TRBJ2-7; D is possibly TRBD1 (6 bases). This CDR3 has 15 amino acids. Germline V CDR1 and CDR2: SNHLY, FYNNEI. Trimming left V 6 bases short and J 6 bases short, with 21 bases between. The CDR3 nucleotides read TGTGCCAGCAGCCCTAGATGGCAGGGGACCAGCGAGCAGTACTTC. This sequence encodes CASSPRWQGTSEQYF.

DNA of the CDR3: TGCGCCAGCAGCCTATTTGAGGGAAGCTCCTACGAGCAGTACTTC. Protein product: CASSLFEGSSYEQYF. The V call is TRBV4-1, the J call TRBJ2-7; D might be TRBD2 (5 bases). In germline, CDR1 is MGHRA, CDR2 YSYEKL. The V end was cut by 4 bases, the J end by 0 bases, with 13 bases between. This CDR3 has 15 residues.

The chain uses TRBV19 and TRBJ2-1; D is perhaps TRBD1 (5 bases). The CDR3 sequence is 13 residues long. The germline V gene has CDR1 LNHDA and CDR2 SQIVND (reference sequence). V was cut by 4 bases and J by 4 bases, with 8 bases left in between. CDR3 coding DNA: TGTGCCAGTAGTACCAGACAGTACAATGAGCAGTTCTTC. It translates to CASSTRQYNEQFF.

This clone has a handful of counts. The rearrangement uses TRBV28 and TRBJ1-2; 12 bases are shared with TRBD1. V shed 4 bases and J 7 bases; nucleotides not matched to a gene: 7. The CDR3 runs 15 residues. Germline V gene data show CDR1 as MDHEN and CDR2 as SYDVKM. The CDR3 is CASSSPGQGAFGYTF. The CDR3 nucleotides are TGTGCCAGCAGTTCACCGGGACAGGGGGCTTTTGGCTACACCTTC.

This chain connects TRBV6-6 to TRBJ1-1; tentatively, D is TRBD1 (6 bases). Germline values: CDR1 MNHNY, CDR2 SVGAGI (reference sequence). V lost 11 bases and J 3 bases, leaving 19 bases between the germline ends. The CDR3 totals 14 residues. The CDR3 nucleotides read TGTGCCGCCCGAGGGGGGGTCCAGGACACTGAAGCTTTCTTT. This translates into CAARGGVQDTEAFF.